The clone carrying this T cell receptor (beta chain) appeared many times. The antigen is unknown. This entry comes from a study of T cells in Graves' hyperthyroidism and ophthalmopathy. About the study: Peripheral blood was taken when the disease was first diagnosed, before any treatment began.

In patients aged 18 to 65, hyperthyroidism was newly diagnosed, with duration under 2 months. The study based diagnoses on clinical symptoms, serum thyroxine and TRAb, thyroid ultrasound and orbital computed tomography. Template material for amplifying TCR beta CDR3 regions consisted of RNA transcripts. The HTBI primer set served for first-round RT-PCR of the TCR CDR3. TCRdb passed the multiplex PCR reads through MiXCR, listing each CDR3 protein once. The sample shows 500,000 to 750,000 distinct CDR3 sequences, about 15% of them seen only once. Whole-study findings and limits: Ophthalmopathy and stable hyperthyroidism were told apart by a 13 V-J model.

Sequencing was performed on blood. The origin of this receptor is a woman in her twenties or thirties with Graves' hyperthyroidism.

CDR3 in DNA: TGTGCCAGCAGCCCTGAAGGGCCTGAAGCTTTCTTT. It is translated as CASSPEGPEAFF. The chain carries TRBV4-2 and TRBJ1-1; D unclear. V lost 4 bases to trimming and J lost 6 bases, with 9 bases between them. Germline-derived CDR1 and CDR2 are LGHNA and YNFKEQ. The CDR3 runs 12 residues.